This T cell receptor beta chain was recorded in a study of shared clonotypes between healthy human individuals. Comments on this clone: Antigen: not known.

Some clones are missing from TCRdb's copy, which holds only in-frame ones; the method was immunoSEQ multiplex PCR. The sample has about 580,000 clones; nearly 98% are singletons. CD45RO-negative, CCR7-selected cells formed the naive CD8 fraction, which excluded terminally differentiated effector memory CD45RA+ cells. Donors, without exception, were Caucasian adults residing in Nashville, Tennessee. Broader study findings: Larger estimated richness was generally recorded for naive subsets relative to memory subsets. The study sampled only blood, and tissue repertoires likely differ.

Source material: naive CD8+ T cells sorted from blood. The clonotype was recovered from a man aged 25-40 years in good health.

In DNA, the CDR3 is TGTGCCAGCAGTTACCGGGGGACTAGCGGGAGCTACGAGCAGTACTTC. This sequence encodes CASSYRGTSGSYEQYF. This rearrangement joins TRBV6-5 to TRBJ2-7, with 14 positions matching TRBD2. Unmatched junction bases numbered 3, after V lost 2 bases and J lost 3 bases. The CDR3 loop spans 16 amino acids. CDR1 MNHEY and CDR2 SVGAGI come from the germline V gene.